One and the same sample provided the 32 T cell receptor beta chains below, sequenced in a study of blood T cell repertoires in COVID-19. The table came from immunoSEQ multiplex PCR; TCRdb's copy has only in-frame clones and leaves some out. Here the sample spans about 240,000 clones, 80% to 90% being singletons. Sequenced: peripheral blood. The source of these receptors is a man in his fifties or sixties with acute or convalescent COVID-19.

The rearrangement uses TRBV5-1 and TRBJ2-2; D is unresolved. Germline values: CDR1 SGHRS, CDR2 YFSETQ. The CDR3 is 16 amino acids. V lost 0 bases to trimming and J lost 0 bases, with 9 bases between them. CDR3 residues: CASSLALTSNTGELFF. Here the CDR3 DNA reads TGCGCCAGCAGCTTGGCCCTGACATCGAACACCGGGGAGCTGTTTTTT.

This clone showed up just once. Sequence at one end of the junction differs from germline and may be a read error. V gene TRBV11-2 combines with J gene TRBJ2-7; possibly TRBD2 for D (6 bases). Looked up from germline, CDR1 is SGHAT and CDR2 is FQNNGV. The CDR3 extends over 13 amino acids. The CDR3: CASSLERGLAIDF. In nucleotides, the CDR3 is TGTGCCAGCAGCTTAGAGAGAGGGCTAGCGATCGACTTC.

This sequence joins TRBV15 and TRBJ1-4, with 9 bases aligning to TRBD1. Germline CDR1 reads LNHNV; CDR2 reads YYDKDF (reference sequence). J gave up 6 bases and V 2 bases, and 7 bases lay outside the gene matches. This CDR3 comprises 16 residues. CDR3: CATSRITGTGYEKLFF. The CDR3 DNA follows: TGTGCCACCAGCAGAATCACCGGGACAGGGTATGAAAAACTGTTTTTT.

The chain carries TRBV21-1 and TRBJ2-2; TRBD2 reflects the table's D call only, with no check against the DNA. TRBV21-1 is termed a pseudogene. CDR3 length: 17 residues. Written as DNA, the CDR3 is TGTGCCAGCAGCAAAGGTACCCCTGACGAGGGAACCGGGGAGCTGTTTTTT. It specifies CASSKGTPDEGTGELFF.

The V and J genes are TRBV3-1 (or the pseudogene TRBV3-2) and TRBJ1-1; D remains ambiguous. V was trimmed by 0 bases and J by 11 bases, leaving 22 bases between them. The CDR3 runs to 16 residues. Germline V CDR1 and CDR2: LGHDT, YNNKEL (reference sequence). CDR3 DNA sequence: TGTGCCAGCAGCCAAGACTTAACTGAAAAAGCCGGAGGGGCTTTCTTT. Translating it yields CASSQDLTEKAGGAFF.

The rearrangement joins TRBV19 to TRBJ1-2; tentative D call: TRBD1 (5 bases). The V and J ends lost 5 bases and 8 bases respectively, with 18 bases between them. Germline V gene lookup returns CDR1 LNHDA and CDR2 SQIVND (reference sequence). CDR3 size: 14 residues. The CDR3 is CASSPLRQGDGYTF. The CDR3 nucleotides are TGTGCCAGTAGTCCCCTCAGGCAGGGTGACGGCTACACCTTC.

This chain connects TRBV5-5 to TRBJ1-6, with D perhaps matching TRBD1 (6 bases). Trimming shortened V by 5 bases and J by 7 bases, and 22 bases separated the two germline ends. Germline assignment: CDR1 SGHKS and CDR2 YYEKEE (reference sequence). The CDR3 sequence is 17 residues long. The CDR3 coding sequence is TGTGCCAGCAGATACCGTGCCTCGGCAGGGGTCAATTCACCCCTCCACTTT. It yields the protein CASRYRASAGVNSPLHF.

The chain links TRBV7-2 to TRBJ2-5; TRBD2 is a possible D gene (5 bases). Germline CDR1 SGHTA, CDR2 FQGNSA. The length of the CDR3 is 17 residues. V was clipped by 2 bases and J by 2 bases, with 18 bases between them. The CDR3: CASSLSPAGSGQETQYF. In DNA, the CDR3 is TGTGCCAGCAGCTTATCGCCCGCAGGTTCGGGGCAAGAGACCCAGTACTTC.

CDR3 coding DNA: TGTGCCAGTATTAGTCAGACTAGCGGGAGTGAGGATGAGCAGTTCTTC. Translated, it gives CASISQTSGSEDEQFF. The genes are TRBV19 and TRBJ2-1, with 12 bases matching TRBD2. The length of the CDR3 is 16 residues. V shed 7 bases and J 8 bases; nucleotides not matched to a gene: 12. Germline lookup yields CDR1 LNHDA and CDR2 SQIVND (reference sequence).

The V and J genes are TRBV7-2 and TRBJ2-3; tentatively, D is TRBD1 (6 bases). V lost 10 bases and J 3 bases, leaving 8 bases between the germline ends. CDR3 length: 11 amino acids. Germline CDR1 is SGHTA and CDR2 is FQGNSA. This chain's CDR3 is CAIDRTDTQYF. In DNA, the CDR3 is TGTGCCATCGACAGGACAGATACGCAGTATTTT.

The rearrangement uses TRBV7-9 and TRBJ1-6; D ambiguous. Germline V lookup: CDR1 SEHNR, CDR2 FQNEAQ (reference sequence). Trimming took off 1 base at V and 10 bases at J, with 14 bases between the two ends. This CDR3 region has 15 residues. CDR3: CASSLVAGWGSPLHF. The CDR3 DNA follows: TGTGCCAGCAGCTTAGTGGCGGGGTGGGGATCACCCCTCCACTTT.

The V and J genes are TRBV7-8 and TRBJ2-3, with D tentatively TRBD2 (5 bases). Trimming removed 3 bases from V and 8 bases from J, with 9 bases in between. CDR1 is SGHVS, CDR2 FQNEAQ, per germline. This CDR3 spans 12 amino acids. CDR3 sequence: CASSLSEGTQYF. CDR3 sequence (DNA): TGTGCCAGCAGCTTGAGTGAGGGTACGCAGTATTTT.

The chain couples TRBV6-1 to TRBJ1-6; D might be TRBD1 (6 bases). This CDR3 spans 15 amino acids. Germline V lookup: CDR1 MNHNS, CDR2 SASEGT. V lost 1 base, J lost 7 bases, and 11 bases lay in between. The CDR3 DNA reads TGTGCCAGCAGTGAAGGGGGGGGGCGAAATTCACCCCTCCACTTT. Its protein product is CASSEGGGRNSPLHF.

CDR3 sequence: CASSNRGSDEQYF. In nucleotides, the CDR3 is TGTGCCAGTTCAAACAGGGGAAGCGACGAGCAGTACTTC. The chain combines TRBV6-5 with TRBJ2-7; 7 bases align to TRBD1. The trim removed 9 bases at V and 5 bases at J, leaving 10 bases unmatched. The length of the CDR3 is 13 residues. Germline V gene lookup returns CDR1 MNHEY and CDR2 SVGAGI.

This clone has a handful of counts. J is TRBJ1-1 and V is TRBV5-1; maybe TRBD1 (5 bases). Germline V lookup: CDR1 SGHRS, CDR2 YFSETQ. CDR3 size: 14 residues. The V gene lost 3 bases and the J gene lost 0 bases, with 9 bases spanning the gap. The CDR3 nucleotides read TGCGCCAGCAGCTCGGACAACATGAACACTGAAGCTTTCTTT. Amino acid sequence: CASSSDNMNTEAFF. Based on the CDR3 plus reference TRBV5-1 and TRBJ1-1, the full variable domain is KAGVTQTPRYLIKTRGQQVTLSCSPISGHRSVSWYQQTPGQGLQFLFEYFSETQRNKGNFPGRFSGRQFSNSRSEMNVSTLELGDSALYLCASSSDNMNTEAFFGQGTRLTVV.

This chain joins TRBV30 and TRBJ2-1; TRBD2 might be the D (5 bases). With 3 bases removed from V and 4 bases from J, the gap between germline ends came to 10 bases. Germline V gives CDR1 GTSNPN, CDR2 SVGIG (reference sequence). The CDR3 sequence is 13 residues long. The CDR3 DNA is TGTGCCTGGAGAGCGGCAGTTTACAATGAGCAGTTCTTC. Translation gives CAWRAAVYNEQFF.

The rearrangement links TRBV9 to TRBJ2-5; a weak D match, TRBD1 (6 bases). Deletions cut 1 base from V and 0 bases from J, with 7 bases between. Germline V CDR1 and CDR2: SGDLS, YYNGEE. CDR3 length: 14 residues. CDR3 in DNA: TGTGCCAGCAGCGTACCAGGGGACCAAGAGACCCAGTACTTC. Translation gives CASSVPGDQETQYF.

This clone showed up just once. This sequence joins TRBV3-1 (or the pseudogene TRBV3-2) and TRBJ2-3; D is undetermined. Germline lookup yields CDR1 LGHDT and CDR2 YNNKEL (reference sequence). The V end was cut by 5 bases, the J end by 2 bases, with 14 bases between. The CDR3 covers 15 residues. For the CDR3, the DNA is TGTGCCAGCAGCGCGAGGTCCCTTAACACAGATACGCAGTATTTT. This encodes CASSARSLNTDTQYF.

The chain combines TRBV12-3 or TRBV12-4 with TRBJ2-7; possible D gene TRBD1, 5 bases. The ends were cut back, 5 bases at V and 11 bases at J, with 16 bases in the middle. This CDR3 comprises 12 residues. The CDR3 loop reads CASSIFPGFEYF. CDR3 DNA: TGTGCCAGCAGTATCTTTCCAGGGTTTGAGTACTTC.

The chain carries TRBV4-3 and TRBJ1-2; D is ambiguous. The CDR3 covers 14 residues. Trimming took off 1 base at V and 4 bases at J, with 10 bases between the two ends. The germline CDR1 and CDR2 sequences are LGHNA and YSLEER. The CDR3 region has the DNA TGCGCCAGCAGCCAAGCCGGGAGGAGCTATGGCTACACCTTC. It yields the protein CASSQAGRSYGYTF.

This chain links TRBV9 with TRBJ2-7, with D maybe TRBD1 (6 bases). The CDR3 covers 16 residues. Germline CDR1 and CDR2: SGDLS and YYNGEE. V dropped 0 bases and J dropped 3 bases, with 16 bases sitting between them. This CDR3 reads CASSVATTQGFYEQYF. As DNA, the CDR3 is TGTGCCAGCAGCGTAGCTACAACACAGGGTTTCTACGAGCAGTACTTC.

The chain combines TRBV5-1 with TRBJ2-2, with no clear D. The CDR3 extends over 15 amino acids. The germline CDR1 and CDR2 sequences are SGHRS and YFSETQ. V gave up 4 bases and J gave up 0 bases, with 10 bases separating them. Here the CDR3 reads CASSAQDTNTGELFF. Here the CDR3 DNA reads TGCGCCAGCAGCGCACAAGATACGAACACCGGGGAGCTGTTTTTT.

This clone is a singleton in its sample. The chain uses TRBV3-1 (or the pseudogene TRBV3-2) and TRBJ2-3; 7 bases line up with TRBD1. Germline V gives CDR1 LGHDT, CDR2 YNNKEL (reference sequence). V lost 1 base to trimming and J lost 6 bases; unmatched junction nucleotides: 10. This CDR3 has 16 amino acids. CDR3 sequence: CASSQVEGGARDTQYF. Written as DNA, the CDR3 is TGTGCCAGCAGCCAAGTCGAAGGGGGCGCGAGGGATACGCAGTATTTT.

The chain links TRBV12-3 or TRBV12-4 to TRBJ1-6; D not certain. The length of the CDR3 is 11 residues. Between the trimmed V and J ends, which lost 2 bases and 12 bases, there was a span of 5 bases. Written as DNA, the CDR3 is TGTGCCAGCAGTTTACGGGGACCCCTCCACTTT. Protein: CASSLRGPLHF.

The rearrangement uses TRBV7-2 and TRBJ2-1; D is unclear. The germline V gene encodes CDR1 SGHTA and CDR2 FQGNSA. The CDR3 extends over 11 amino acids. V was shortened by 3 bases and J by 8 bases, with 5 bases between the two germline ends. The CDR3 DNA follows: TGTGCCAGCAGCTTTTTCGATGAGCAGTTCTTC. Its protein is CASSFFDEQFF.

The chain is built from TRBV30 and TRBJ2-3, with 13 bases lining up with TRBD2. CDR3 length: 16 residues. The V gene's germline CDR1 is GTSNPN and CDR2 SVGIG (reference sequence). The V and J ends lost 5 bases and 5 bases, in that order; junction bases with no gene match: 10. CDR3 amino acids: CAWGFGTSGRVDTQYF. The CDR3 nucleotides read TGTGCCTGGGGTTTTGGTACTAGCGGGAGGGTAGATACGCAGTATTTT. Using reference TRBV30 and TRBJ2-3 for the parts outside the CDR3, the full variable domain is SQTIHQWPATLVQPVGSPLSLECTVEGTSNPNLYWYRQAAGRGLQLLFYSVGIGQISSEVPQNLSASRPQDRQFILSSKKLLLSDSGFYLCAWGFGTSGRVDTQYFGPGTRLTVL.

The chain joins TRBV5-4 to TRBJ1-2; 9 bases are a match to TRBD1. The germline CDR1 and CDR2 sequences are SGHNT and YYREEE (reference sequence). V lost 4 bases to trimming and J lost 6 bases; unmatched junction nucleotides: 4. The CDR3 runs 13 residues. The CDR3 reads CASSLGTGNGYTF. The CDR3 nucleotides read TGTGCCAGCAGCCTCGGGACAGGGAATGGCTACACCTTC.

The rearrangement joins TRBV19 to TRBJ2-7, with 8 bases aligning to TRBD1. The CDR3 runs to 14 residues. Germline assignment: CDR1 LNHDA and CDR2 SQIVND (reference sequence). V dropped 1 base and J dropped 2; count of bases not matched to a gene: 1. DNA of the CDR3: TGTGCCAGTAGTATAGTGACAGGGGCCTACGAGCAGTACTTC. Its protein is CASSIVTGAYEQYF.

This clone has more than one count but fewer than ten. This sequence joins TRBV7-8 and TRBJ2-1; possible D gene TRBD2, 7 bases. V gave up 5 bases and J gave up 8 bases, with 25 bases separating them. Germline loops: CDR1 SGHVS, CDR2 FQNEAQ. CDR3 size: 17 residues. The CDR3 DNA is TGTGCCAGCAGCACTCGCTTGGGAGGGGGGAGAGAGGATGAGCAGTTCTTC. Protein sequence: CASSTRLGGGREDEQFF. The entire variable domain, with the rest obtained from reference TRBV7-8 and TRBJ2-1, is as follows: GAGVSQSPRYKVAKRGQDVALRCDPISGHVSLFWYQQALGQGPEFLTYFQNEAQLDKSGLPSDRFFAERPEGSVSTLKIQRTQQEDSAVYLCASSTRLGGGREDEQFFGPGTRLTVL.

The rearrangement joins TRBV6-6 to TRBJ1-5; D not resolved. The CDR3 runs 15 residues. The germline CDR1 and CDR2 sequences are MNHNY and SVGAGI (reference sequence). V gave up 2 bases and J gave up 3 bases, with 11 bases separating them. In DNA, the CDR3 is TGTGCCAGCAGTTACGCGCAATGGGCCAATCAGCCCCAGCATTTT. Translating gives CASSYAQWANQPQHF.

This clone showed up just once. V and J are TRBV3-1 (or the pseudogene TRBV3-2) and TRBJ1-5, with D possibly being TRBD1 (5 bases). This CDR3 region has 15 residues. Trimming took 0 bases from V and 7 from J, leaving 13 bases between them. CDR1 is LGHDT and CDR2 is YNNKEL in the germline V gene (reference sequence). CDR3 residues: CASSQDLGGTQPQHF. The CDR3 DNA follows: TGTGCCAGCAGCCAAGATTTGGGGGGGACCCAGCCCCAGCATTTT.

The rearrangement links TRBV15 to TRBJ2-3; D gene uncertain. Looked up from germline, CDR1 is LNHNV and CDR2 is YYDKDF (reference sequence). CDR3 length: 15 amino acids. V lost 1 base and J lost 4, with 12 bases in between. CDR3 in amino acids: CATSRVSSRADTQYF. The CDR3 nucleotides are TGTGCCACCAGCAGAGTGTCTAGTCGTGCAGATACGCAGTATTTT. The variable domain in full, completed from reference TRBV15 and TRBJ2-3, reads DAMVIQNPRYQVTQFGKPVTLSCSQTLNHNVMYWYQQKSSQAPKLLFHYYDKDFNNEADTPDNFQSRRPNTSFCFLDIRSPGLGDTAMYLCATSRVSSRADTQYFGPGTRLTVL.